This T cell receptor beta chain originates from a study of T-cell memory formation after mild COVID-19. Constant-segment primers were used for 5'RACE, and the resulting TCR alpha and TCR beta cDNA libraries carried sample barcodes and UMIs. TCRdb recomputed calls from the 5' RACE reads with MiXCR, one row per CDR3 protein. The sample lists under 400,000 distinct CDR3 sequences, around 28% occurring once. This clonotype showed up just a few times. Its antigen remains unidentified. Between the trimmed V and J ends, which lost 5 bases and 1 base, there was a span of 11 bases. Germline lookup yields CDR1 SEHNR and CDR2 FQNEAQ (reference sequence). The CDR3 spans 14 residues. Study results and limitations: There was no confirmation that second-wave clones peaking on day 37 were SARS-CoV-2 specific.

The rearrangement joins TRBV7-9 to TRBJ1-1, with D hard to call. Material for sequencing was PBMCs or a T cell subset sorted from them (not recorded which). This clonotype was sampled from an adult woman who had mild COVID-19 (a few samples of this study predate the infection). Cell type and time point are not known. The CDR3 region has the DNA TGTGCCAGCAGCCTCCAGGCCGGGAACACTGAAGCTTTCTTT. Translating gives CASSLQAGNTEAFF.